This entry is about one TCR beta chain. The data stem from a study of blood T cell repertoires in COVID-19. Turning to the study itself: Collection of acute and convalescent COVID-19 samples took place in the United States, Italy and Spain. PBMCs, B-cell-depleted T cells, or T cells provided the cDNA or gDNA that made up the material.

Source study methods: Reference gene primer amplification gave estimated nucleated cell counts. TCRdb keeps only in-frame clones here, not all; method: immunoSEQ multiplex PCR. V and J calls and clone size are those listed in that table; D and trimming were worked out from the DNA. The data contain tens of thousands of clones, around 81% of them singletons. Between the trimmed V and J ends, which lost 5 bases and 2 bases, there was a span of 10 bases. CDR3 size: 13 residues. The chain carries TRBV12-3 or TRBV12-4 and TRBJ2-7, with D possibly TRBD2 on 6 matching bases. The TCR was taken from a human donor in a cohort sampled during active COVID-19. The sample comprised peripheral blood. The CDR3 loop reads CASSMGRTYEQYF. The CDR3 bases are TGTGCCAGCAGTATGGGGAGGACCTACGAGCAGTACTTC.